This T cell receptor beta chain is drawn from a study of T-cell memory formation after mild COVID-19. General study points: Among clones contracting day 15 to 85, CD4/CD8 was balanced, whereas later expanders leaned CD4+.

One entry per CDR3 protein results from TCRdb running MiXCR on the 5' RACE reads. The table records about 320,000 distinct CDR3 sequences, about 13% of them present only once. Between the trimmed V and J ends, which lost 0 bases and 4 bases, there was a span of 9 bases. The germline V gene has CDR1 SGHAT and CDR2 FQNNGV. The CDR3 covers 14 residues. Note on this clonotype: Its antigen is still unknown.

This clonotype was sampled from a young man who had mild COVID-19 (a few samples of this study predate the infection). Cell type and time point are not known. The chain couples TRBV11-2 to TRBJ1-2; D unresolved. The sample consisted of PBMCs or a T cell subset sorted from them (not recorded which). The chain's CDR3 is CASSLDMGAYGYTF. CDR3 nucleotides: TGTGCCAGCAGCTTAGATATGGGTGCCTATGGCTACACCTTC.